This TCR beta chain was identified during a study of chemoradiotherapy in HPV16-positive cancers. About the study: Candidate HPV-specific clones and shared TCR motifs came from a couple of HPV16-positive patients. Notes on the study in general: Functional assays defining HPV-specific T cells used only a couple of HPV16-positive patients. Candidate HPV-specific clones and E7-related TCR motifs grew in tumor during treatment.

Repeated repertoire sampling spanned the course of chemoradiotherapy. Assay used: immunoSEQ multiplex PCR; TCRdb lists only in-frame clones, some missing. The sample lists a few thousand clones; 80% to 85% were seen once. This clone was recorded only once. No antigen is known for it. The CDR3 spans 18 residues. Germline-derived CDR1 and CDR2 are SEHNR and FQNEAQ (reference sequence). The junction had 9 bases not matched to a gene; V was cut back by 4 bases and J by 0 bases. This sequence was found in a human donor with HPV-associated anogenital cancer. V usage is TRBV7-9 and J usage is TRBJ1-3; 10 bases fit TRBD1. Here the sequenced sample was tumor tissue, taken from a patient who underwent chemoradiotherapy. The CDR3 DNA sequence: TGTGCCAGCAGCTCTCGAAGGGGACAGGGGAACTCTGGAAACACCATATATTTT. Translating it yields CASSSRRGQGNSGNTIYF.